This T cell receptor beta chain emerged from a study of blood T cell repertoires in COVID-19. Study background: Whether acute or convalescent, the COVID-19 samples came from the United States, Italy and Spain. PBMCs, B-cell-depleted T cells, or T cells were the source of the cDNA or gDNA that made up the material.

Method: immunoSEQ multiplex PCR; TCRdb's copy keeps in-frame clones and lacks some. The sample consists of roughly 39,000 clones, 85% to 95% of them appearing once. The length of the CDR3 is 14 residues. With 0 bases removed from V and 3 bases from J, the gap between germline ends came to 8 bases. Germline V gene lookup returns CDR1 MNHEY and CDR2 SMNVEV (reference sequence). The sequence was obtained from a human donor with active COVID-19. The donor label of this sample is uncertain. The gene calls are TRBV27 and TRBJ1-2; a possible D gene is TRBD1 (5 bases). Sequences were obtained from peripheral blood. CDR3 loop: CASSLSGVDYGYTF. The CDR3 coding sequence is TGTGCCAGCAGTTTATCAGGGGTAGACTATGGCTACACCTTC.